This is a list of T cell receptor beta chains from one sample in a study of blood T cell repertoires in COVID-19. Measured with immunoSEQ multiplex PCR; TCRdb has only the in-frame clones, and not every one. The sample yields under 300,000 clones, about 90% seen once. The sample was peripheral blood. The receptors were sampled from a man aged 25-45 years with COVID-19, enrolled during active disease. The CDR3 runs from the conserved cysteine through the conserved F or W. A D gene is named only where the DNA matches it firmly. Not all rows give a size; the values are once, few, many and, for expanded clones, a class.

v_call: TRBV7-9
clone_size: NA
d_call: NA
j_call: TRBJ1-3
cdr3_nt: TGTGCCAGCAGCAGGGACGGCTCTGGAAACACCATATATTTT
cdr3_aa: CASSRDGSGNTIYF

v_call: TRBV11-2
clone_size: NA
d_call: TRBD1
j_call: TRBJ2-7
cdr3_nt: TGTGCCAGCAGCGTAGACAGGGGGCGTCAGCAGTACTTC
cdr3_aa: CASSVDRGRQQYF

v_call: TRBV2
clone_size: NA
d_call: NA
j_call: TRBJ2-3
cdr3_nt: TGTGCCAGCAATTTTAGGGGGACCCTCACAGATACGCAGTATTTT
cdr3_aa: CASNFRGTLTDTQYF

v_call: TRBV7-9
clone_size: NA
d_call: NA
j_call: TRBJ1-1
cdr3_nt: TGTGCCAGCAGCTTAGCCAGTCGAAGTCCTGAAGCTTTCTTT
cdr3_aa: CASSLASRSPEAFF

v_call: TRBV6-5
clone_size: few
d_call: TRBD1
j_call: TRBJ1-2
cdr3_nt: TGTGCCAGCAGGCCGACAGGGGATAGGGGCTACACCTTC
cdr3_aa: CASRPTGDRGYTF

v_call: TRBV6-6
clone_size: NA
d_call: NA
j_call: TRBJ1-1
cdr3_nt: TGTGCCAGCAGTTACTCGGGAGGGAACACTGAAGCTTTCTTT
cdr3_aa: CASSYSGGNTEAFF

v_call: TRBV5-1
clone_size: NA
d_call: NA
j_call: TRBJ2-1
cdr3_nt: TGCGCCAGCAGCTTGGACGGCGAGGCCTACAATGAGCAGTTCTTC
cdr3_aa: CASSLDGEAYNEQFF

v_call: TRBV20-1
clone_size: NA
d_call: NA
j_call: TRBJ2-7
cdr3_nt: TGCAGTGCTAGTGGCATCAGGGTGATTTACGAGCAGTACTTC
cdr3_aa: CSASGIRVIYEQYF

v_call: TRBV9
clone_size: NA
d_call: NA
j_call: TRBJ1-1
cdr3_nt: TGTGCCAGCAGCGAACCCCAATGGGCCCCGAACACTGAAGCTTTCTTT
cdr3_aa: CASSEPQWAPNTEAFF

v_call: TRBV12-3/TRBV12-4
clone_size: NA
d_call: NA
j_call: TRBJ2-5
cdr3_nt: TGTGCCAGCAGTGTTCAGTTTGAGACCCAGTACTTC
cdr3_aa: CASSVQFETQYF

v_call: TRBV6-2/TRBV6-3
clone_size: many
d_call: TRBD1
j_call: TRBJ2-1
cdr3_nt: TGTGCCAGCAGTTGGACAGGGTACTACAATGAGCAGTTCTTC
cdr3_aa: CASSWTGYYNEQFF

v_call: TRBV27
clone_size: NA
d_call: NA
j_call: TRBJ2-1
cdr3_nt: TGTGCCAGCAGTTCCACGACGGAGAACAATGAGCAGTTCTTC
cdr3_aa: CASSSTTENNEQFF

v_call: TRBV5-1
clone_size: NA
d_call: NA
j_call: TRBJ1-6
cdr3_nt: TGCGCCAGCAGTAGACAGCGAAATTCACCCCTCCACTTT
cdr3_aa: CASSRQRNSPLHF

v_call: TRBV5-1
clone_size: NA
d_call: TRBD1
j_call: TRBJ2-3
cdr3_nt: TGCGCCAGCAGCTTGACGACAGGGGTGGGTGGAGATACGCAGTATTTT
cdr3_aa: CASSLTTGVGGDTQYF

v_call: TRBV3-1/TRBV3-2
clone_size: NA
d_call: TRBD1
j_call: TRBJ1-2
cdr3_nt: TGTGCCAGCAGCCCGTCCCGGGACAGGAAAGAGGGCTACACCTTC
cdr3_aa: CASSPSRDRKEGYTF

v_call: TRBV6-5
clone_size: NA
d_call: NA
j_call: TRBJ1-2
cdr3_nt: TGTGCCAGCAGTCCCCCAGGGCGAGACTATGGCTACACCTTC
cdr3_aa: CASSPPGRDYGYTF

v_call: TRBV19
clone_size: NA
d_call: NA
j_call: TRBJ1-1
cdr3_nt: TGTGCCAGTAGTCCAAGACATGTTCAGAACACTGAAGCTTTCTTT
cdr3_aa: CASSPRHVQNTEAFF

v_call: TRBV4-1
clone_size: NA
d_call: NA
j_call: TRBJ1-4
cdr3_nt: TGCGCCAGCAGCCAAGTCCCCGGGACAACTAATGAAAAACTGTTTTTT
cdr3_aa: CASSQVPGTTNEKLFF

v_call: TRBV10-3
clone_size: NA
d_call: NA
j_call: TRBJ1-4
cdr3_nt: TGTGCCATCACCGGGGGAATTAATGAAAAACTGTTTTTT
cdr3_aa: CAITGGINEKLFF

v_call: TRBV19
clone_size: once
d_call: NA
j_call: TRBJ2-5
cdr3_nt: TGTGCCAGTACCCCAGGGTCAACTAACCAAGAGACCCAGTACTTC
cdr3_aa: CASTPGSTNQETQYF

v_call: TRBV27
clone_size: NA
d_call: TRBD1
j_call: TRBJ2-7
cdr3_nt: TGTGCCAGCAGTCAGGGCAGGGGGTACGGCGAGCAGTACTTC
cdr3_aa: CASSQGRGYGEQYF

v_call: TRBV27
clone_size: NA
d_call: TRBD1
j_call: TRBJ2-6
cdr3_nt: TGTGCCAGCACCTCTAAACAGGGGGCGGGTCTAGGTTCCGGGGCCAACGTCCTGACTTTC
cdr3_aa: CASTSKQGAGLGSGANVLTF

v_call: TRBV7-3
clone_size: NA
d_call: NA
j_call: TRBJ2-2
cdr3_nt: TGTGCCAGCAGCTTAGCATCAGGGACCGGGGAGCTGTTTTTT
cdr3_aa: CASSLASGTGELFF

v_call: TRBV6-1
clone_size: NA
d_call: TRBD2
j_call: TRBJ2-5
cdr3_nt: TGTGCCAGCAGTGAAAAGGGTAGCGGGGGGCCCAGGGAGACCCAGTACTTC
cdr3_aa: CASSEKGSGGPRETQYF

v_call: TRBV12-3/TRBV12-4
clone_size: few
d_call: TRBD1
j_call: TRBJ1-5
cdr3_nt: TGTGCCAGCACCGGGACAGGGGAACAGCCCCAGCATTTT
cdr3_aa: CASTGTGEQPQHF

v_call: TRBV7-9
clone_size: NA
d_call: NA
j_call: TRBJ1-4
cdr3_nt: TGTGCCAGCAGCTTGGAGGGACTGGGTGAAAAACTGTTTTTT
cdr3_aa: CASSLEGLGEKLFF

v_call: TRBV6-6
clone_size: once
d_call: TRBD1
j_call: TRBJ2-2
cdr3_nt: TGTGCCAGCCGGGACAGGGGGCGAGGCACCGGGGAGCTGTTTTTT
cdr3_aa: CASRDRGRGTGELFF

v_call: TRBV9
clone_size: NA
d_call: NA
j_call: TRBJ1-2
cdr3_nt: TGTGCCAGCAGCGTAGGACAGTATGGCTACACCTTC
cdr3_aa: CASSVGQYGYTF

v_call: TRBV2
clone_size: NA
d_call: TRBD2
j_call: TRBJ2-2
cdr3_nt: TGTGCCAGCAGTGTAGCTACTAGCGCGCCAAACACCGGGGAGCTGTTTTTT
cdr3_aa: CASSVATSAPNTGELFF

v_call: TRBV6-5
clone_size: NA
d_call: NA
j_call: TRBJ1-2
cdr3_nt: TGTGCCAGCAGCATAGGAGGTACAGCCGTTGGCTACACCTTC
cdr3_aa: CASSIGGTAVGYTF

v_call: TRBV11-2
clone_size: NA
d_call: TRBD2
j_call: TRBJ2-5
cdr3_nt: TGTGCCAGCAGTCCCCTAGCGGGGGGCGGAGAGACCCAGTACTTC
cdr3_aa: CASSPLAGGGETQYF

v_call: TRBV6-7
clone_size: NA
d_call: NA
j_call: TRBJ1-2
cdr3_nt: TGTGCCAGCAGCCCACTCCGGGACATTTCTAACTATGGCTACACCTTC
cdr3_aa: CASSPLRDISNYGYTF

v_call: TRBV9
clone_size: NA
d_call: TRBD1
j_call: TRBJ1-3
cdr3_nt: TGTGCCAGTTCCCGAGCGACAGGGGGCAAGAGTGGAAACACCATATATTTT
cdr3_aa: CASSRATGGKSGNTIYF

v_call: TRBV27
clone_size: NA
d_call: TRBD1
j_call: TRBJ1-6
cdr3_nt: TGTGCCAGCAGCTTACAGGGGTCACCCCTCCACTTT
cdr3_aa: CASSLQGSPLHF

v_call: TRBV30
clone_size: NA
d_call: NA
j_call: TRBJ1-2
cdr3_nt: TGTGCCTTGAAGAGGGTTTATGGCTACACCTTC
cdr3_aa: CALKRVYGYTF

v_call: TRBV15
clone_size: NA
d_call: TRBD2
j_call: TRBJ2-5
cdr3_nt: TGTGCCACCAGCAGAGAGGTGCTAGCGGGGGGGGAGACCCAGTACTTC
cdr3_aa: CATSREVLAGGETQYF

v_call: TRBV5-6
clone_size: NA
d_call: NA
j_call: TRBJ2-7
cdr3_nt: TGTGCCAGCAGCCCGAGCCACAGGTACGAGCAGTACTTC
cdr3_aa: CASSPSHRYEQYF

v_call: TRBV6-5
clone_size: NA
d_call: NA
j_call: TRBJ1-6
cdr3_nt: TGTGCCAGCGGGACCTCTGACAGGATAAATTCACCCCTCCACTTT
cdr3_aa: CASGTSDRINSPLHF

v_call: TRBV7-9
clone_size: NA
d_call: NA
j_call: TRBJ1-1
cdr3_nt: TGTGCCAGCAGCTTAGAGGCAGGGCACACTGAAGCTTTCTTT
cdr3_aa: CASSLEAGHTEAFF

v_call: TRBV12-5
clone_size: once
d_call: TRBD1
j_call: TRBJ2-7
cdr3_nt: TGTGCTAGTGATCAACAGGGGGGTCAGCAGTACTTC
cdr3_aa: CASDQQGGQQYF

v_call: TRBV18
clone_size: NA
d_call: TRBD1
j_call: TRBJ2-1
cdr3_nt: TGTGCCAGCGTGCTTGCGACAGGGGGTGAATCTGAGCAGTTCTTC
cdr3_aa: CASVLATGGESEQFF

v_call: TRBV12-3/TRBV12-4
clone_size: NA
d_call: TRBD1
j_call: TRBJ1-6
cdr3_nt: TGTGCCAGCAGAGGGGGCCTCGATTCACCCCTCCACTTT
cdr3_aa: CASRGGLDSPLHF

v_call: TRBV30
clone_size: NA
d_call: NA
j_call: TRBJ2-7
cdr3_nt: TGTGCCTGGAGCAGGGACAAGAACTACGAGCAGTACTTC
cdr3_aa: CAWSRDKNYEQYF

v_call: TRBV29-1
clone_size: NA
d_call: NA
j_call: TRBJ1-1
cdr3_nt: TGCAGCACCCGGGGGGCTCGGGTTGCAGAGAGAAACACTGAAGCTTTCTTT
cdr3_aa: CSTRGARVAERNTEAFF

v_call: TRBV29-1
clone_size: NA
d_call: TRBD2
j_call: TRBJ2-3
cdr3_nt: TGCAGCGTTGAAAGCTGGTCTAGCGGGGTCCCCGAGAGGGGGCAGTATTTT
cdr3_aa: CSVESWSSGVPERGQYF

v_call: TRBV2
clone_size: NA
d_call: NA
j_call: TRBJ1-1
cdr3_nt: TGTGCCAGCAGTGAAGCGCGCAGGGGAACTGAAGCTTTCTTT
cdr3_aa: CASSEARRGTEAFF

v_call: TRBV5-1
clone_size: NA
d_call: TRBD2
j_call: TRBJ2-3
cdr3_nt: TGCGCCAGCAGCTTAGGGACTAGCGGTTGGGCCACAGATACGCAGTATTTT
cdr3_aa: CASSLGTSGWATDTQYF

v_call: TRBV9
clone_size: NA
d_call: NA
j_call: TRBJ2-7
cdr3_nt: TGTGCCAGCAGCGTATCCCCAGGGTCGGTCGACGAGCAGTACTTC
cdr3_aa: CASSVSPGSVDEQYF

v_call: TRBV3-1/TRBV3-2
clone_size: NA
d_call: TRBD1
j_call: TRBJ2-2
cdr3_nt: TGTGCCAGCAGCTGGGACAGGGGAGGCGGGGAGCTGTTTTTT
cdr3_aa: CASSWDRGGGELFF

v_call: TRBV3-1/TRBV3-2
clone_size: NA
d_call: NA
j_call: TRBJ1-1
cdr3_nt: TGTGCCAGCAGCCAAGCAGGGTCCGAAGCTTTCTTT
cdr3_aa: CASSQAGSEAFF

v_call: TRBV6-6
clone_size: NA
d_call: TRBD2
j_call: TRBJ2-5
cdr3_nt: TGTGCCAGCAACCTCGCCCGCGGGGGCCAAGAGACCCAGTACTTC
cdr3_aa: CASNLARGGQETQYF

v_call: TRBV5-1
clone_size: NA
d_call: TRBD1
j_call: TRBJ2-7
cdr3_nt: TGCGCCAGCAGCTCTGTCCCGGGACAGGGATTACAACCCTACGAGCAGTACTTC
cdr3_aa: CASSSVPGQGLQPYEQYF

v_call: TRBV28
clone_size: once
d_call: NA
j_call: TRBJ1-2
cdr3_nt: TGTGCCAGCAGTGGGCCCGGGAATGGCTACACCTTC
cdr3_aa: CASSGPGNGYTF

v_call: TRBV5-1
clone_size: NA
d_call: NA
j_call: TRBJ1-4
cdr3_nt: TGCGCCAGCAGCTTAGGGGCGACTGAAAAACTGTTTTTT
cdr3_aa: CASSLGATEKLFF

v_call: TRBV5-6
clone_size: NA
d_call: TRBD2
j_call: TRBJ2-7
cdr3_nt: TGTGCCAGCAGTTGGACTAGCACGGTCGAGCAGTACTTC
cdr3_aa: CASSWTSTVEQYF

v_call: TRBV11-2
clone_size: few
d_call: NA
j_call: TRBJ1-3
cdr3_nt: TGTGCCAGCAGCTTCCAGTCAGGTACCTCTGGAAACACCATATATTTT
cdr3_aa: CASSFQSGTSGNTIYF

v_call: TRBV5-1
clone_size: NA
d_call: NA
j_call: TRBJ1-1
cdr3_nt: TGCGCCAGCAGAAAACTCACAGGGCTTAACACTGAAGCTTTCTTT
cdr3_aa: CASRKLTGLNTEAFF